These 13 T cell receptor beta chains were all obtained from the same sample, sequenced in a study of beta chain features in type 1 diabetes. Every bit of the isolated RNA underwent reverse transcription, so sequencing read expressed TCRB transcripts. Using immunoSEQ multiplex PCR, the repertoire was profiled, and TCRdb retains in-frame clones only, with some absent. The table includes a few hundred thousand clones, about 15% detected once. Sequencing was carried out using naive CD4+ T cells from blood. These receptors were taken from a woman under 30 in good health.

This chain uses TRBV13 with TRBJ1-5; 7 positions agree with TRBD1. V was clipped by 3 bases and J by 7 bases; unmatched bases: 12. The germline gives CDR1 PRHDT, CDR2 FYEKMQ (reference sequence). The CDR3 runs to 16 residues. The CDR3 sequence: CASSLGTGPGGQPQHF. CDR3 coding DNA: TGTGCCAGCAGCTTGGGGACGGGCCCAGGGGGACAGCCCCAGCATTTT.

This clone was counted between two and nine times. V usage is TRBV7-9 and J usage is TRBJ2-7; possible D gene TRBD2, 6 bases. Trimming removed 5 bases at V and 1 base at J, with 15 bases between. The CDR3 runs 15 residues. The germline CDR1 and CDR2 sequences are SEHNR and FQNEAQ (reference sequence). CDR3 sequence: CASSRLGLDSYEQYF. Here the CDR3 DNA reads TGTGCCAGCAGCCGCCTGGGACTTGATTCCTACGAGCAGTACTTC.

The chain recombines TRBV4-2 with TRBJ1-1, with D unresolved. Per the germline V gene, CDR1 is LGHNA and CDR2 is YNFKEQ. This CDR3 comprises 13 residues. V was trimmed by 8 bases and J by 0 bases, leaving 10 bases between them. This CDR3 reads CASGRQMNTEAFF. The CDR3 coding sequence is TGTGCCAGCGGGAGGCAGATGAACACTGAAGCTTTCTTT.

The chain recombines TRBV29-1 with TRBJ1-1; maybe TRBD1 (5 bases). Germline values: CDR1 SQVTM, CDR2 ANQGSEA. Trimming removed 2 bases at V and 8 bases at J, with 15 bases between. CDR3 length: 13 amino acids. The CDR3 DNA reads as TGCAGCGTTGAACCCGGTCAGGGAACCGAAGCTTTCTTT. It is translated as CSVEPGQGTEAFF.

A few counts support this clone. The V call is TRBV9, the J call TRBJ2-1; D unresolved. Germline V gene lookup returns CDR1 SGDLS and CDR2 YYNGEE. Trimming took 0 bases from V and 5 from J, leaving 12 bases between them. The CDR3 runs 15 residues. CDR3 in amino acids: CASSVAVAAHNEQFF. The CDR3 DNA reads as TGTGCCAGCAGCGTAGCTGTGGCGGCGCACAATGAGCAGTTCTTC.

CDR3 DNA: TGTGCCACCCGGGAGACCTCCTACGAGCAGTACTTC. As protein: CATRETSYEQYF. This chain uses TRBV6-1 with TRBJ2-7; possibly TRBD2 for D (6 bases). The CDR3 is 12 residues long. Per the germline V gene, CDR1 is MNHNS and CDR2 is SASEGT. Trimming left V 10 bases short and J 0 bases short, with 10 bases between.

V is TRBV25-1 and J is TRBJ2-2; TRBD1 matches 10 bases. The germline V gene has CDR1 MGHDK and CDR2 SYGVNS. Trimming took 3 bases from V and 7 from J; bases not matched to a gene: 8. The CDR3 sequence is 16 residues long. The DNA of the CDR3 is TGTGCCAGCAGTGACCCGTCGACAGGGGGCATCGGGGAGCTGTTTTTT. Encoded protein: CASSDPSTGGIGELFF.

The CDR3 loop reads CASSVGLSLPQYF. The DNA of the CDR3 is TGTGCCAGCAGCGTTGGACTTAGCTTGCCGCAGTACTTC. V and J are TRBV9 and TRBJ2-7; weak D call: TRBD2 (5 bases). Looked up from germline, CDR1 is SGDLS and CDR2 is YYNGEE. The CDR3 runs 13 residues. V lost 2 bases to trimming and J lost 9 bases, with 15 bases between them.

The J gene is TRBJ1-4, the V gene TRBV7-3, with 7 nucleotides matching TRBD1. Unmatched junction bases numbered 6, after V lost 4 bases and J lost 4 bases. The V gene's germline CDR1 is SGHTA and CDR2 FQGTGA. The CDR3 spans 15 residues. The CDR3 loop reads CASSSMDRHNEKLFF. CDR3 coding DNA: TGTGCCAGCAGCTCGATGGACAGGCATAATGAAAAACTGTTTTTT.

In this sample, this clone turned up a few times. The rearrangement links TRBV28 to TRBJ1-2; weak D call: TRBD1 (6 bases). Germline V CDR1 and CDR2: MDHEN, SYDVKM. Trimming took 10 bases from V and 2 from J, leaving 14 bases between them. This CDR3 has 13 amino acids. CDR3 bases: TGTGCCATCGTGGCGGGGGCCAACTATGGCTACACCTTC. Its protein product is CAIVAGANYGYTF.

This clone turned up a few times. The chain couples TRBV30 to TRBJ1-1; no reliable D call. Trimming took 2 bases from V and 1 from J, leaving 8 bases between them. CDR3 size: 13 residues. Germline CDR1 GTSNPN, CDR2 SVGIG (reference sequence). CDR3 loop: CAWSSNWNTEAFF. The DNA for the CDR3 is TGTGCCTGGAGTTCGAACTGGAACACTGAAGCTTTCTTT.

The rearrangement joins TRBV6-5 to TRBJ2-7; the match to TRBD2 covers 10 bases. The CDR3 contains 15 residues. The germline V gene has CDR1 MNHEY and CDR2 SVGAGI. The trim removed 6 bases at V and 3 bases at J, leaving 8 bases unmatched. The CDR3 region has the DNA TGTGCCAGCAGCCGATCTAGCGGGAGAGGCTACGAGCAGTACTTC. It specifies CASSRSSGRGYEQYF.

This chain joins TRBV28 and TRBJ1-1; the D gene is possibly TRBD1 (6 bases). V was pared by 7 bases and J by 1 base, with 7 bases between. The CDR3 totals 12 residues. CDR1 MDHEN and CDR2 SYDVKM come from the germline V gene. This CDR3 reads CASKDRNTEAFF. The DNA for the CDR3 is TGTGCCAGCAAGGACAGGAACACTGAAGCTTTCTTT.